This T cell receptor beta chain originates from a study of shared clonotypes between healthy human individuals. Study-level background: Each donor's CD4 naive and CD4 memory cells filled three plates apiece, CD8 naive two, and CD8 memory one.

The assay was immunoSEQ multiplex PCR, and TCRdb's table has in-frame clones only and misses some. The sample lists over a million clones, approximately 98.5% occurring once. Nashville, Tennessee was home to all donors, each a Caucasian adult. The ends were cut back, 2 bases at V and 1 base at J, with 6 bases in the middle. The CDR3 spans 14 residues. Germline loops: CDR1 SGHRS, CDR2 YFSETQ. Study-wide results and caveats: Although depth was large, rarefaction showed that sequencing of the sorted subsets was incomplete.

Comments on this clone: The antigen is undetermined.

This chain connects TRBV5-1 to TRBJ2-2; D unclear. The sample comprised naive CD4+ T cells sorted from blood. Subset specified: CD45RA+ positively selected. This receptor was identified in a man under 40 in good health. The CDR3 DNA follows: TGCGCCAGCAGCTTTTTCGGGAACACCGGGGAGCTGTTTTTT. Translating gives CASSFFGNTGELFF.